The clone carrying this T cell receptor beta chain has just one count. Assay used: immunoSEQ multiplex PCR; TCRdb lists only in-frame clones, some missing. The repertoire has more than 400,000 clones, roughly 87% of them found once; the top ten carry under 0.85%. This sample is part of a study of blood T cell repertoires in COVID-19. Study at large: COVID-19 samples from acute and convalescent phases originated in the United States, Italy and Spain. Sources were T cells, B-cell-depleted T cells, or PBMCs; the material itself was cDNA or gDNA.

The recovered donors of Cohort 3 showed two negative PCRs, clearance, or symptom resolution. V trimming: 2 bases; J trimming: 5 bases; junction bases outside the gene matches: 5. The CDR3 length is 15 residues. Germline V gene data show CDR1 as SGHRS and CDR2 as YFSETQ. Specimen: PBMCs or T cells enriched from blood (not recorded which). The rearrangement joins TRBV5-1 to TRBJ2-7, with TRBD1 matching over 12 bases. This TCR derives from a woman younger than 30 who had recovered from COVID-19. For the CDR3, the DNA is TGCGCCAGCAGCTTTGCCGGGACAGGGGGCGACGAGCAGTACTTC. Protein product: CASSFAGTGGDEQYF.